What follows are 4 T cell receptor beta chains derived from one specimen sequenced in a study of blood T cell repertoires in COVID-19. Assay used: immunoSEQ multiplex PCR; TCRdb lists only in-frame clones, some missing. The sample holds approximately 130,000 clones, just over 75% seen once. Input material: peripheral blood. All receptors come from a human donor in a cohort sampled during active COVID-19.

The chain combines TRBV30 with TRBJ2-5; 8 nucleotides align to TRBD2. Germline loops: CDR1 GTSNPN, CDR2 SVGIG (reference sequence). The V and J ends lost 1 base and 1 base, in that order; junction bases with no gene match: 5. The CDR3 spans 15 residues. The CDR3 DNA reads TGTGCCTGGAGTGGCGGTAGCGGGGCCCAAGAGACCCAGTACTTC. Amino acids: CAWSGGSGAQETQYF. Using reference TRBV30 and TRBJ2-5 for the parts outside the CDR3, the full variable domain is SQTIHQWPATLVQPVGSPLSLECTVEGTSNPNLYWYRQAAGRGLQLLFYSVGIGQISSEVPQNLSASRPQDRQFILSSKKLLLSDSGFYLCAWSGGSGAQETQYFGPGTRLLVL.

CDR3 protein: CASEEVPGNTIYF. CDR3 nucleotide sequence: TGTGCCAGCGAAGAGGTGCCTGGAAACACCATATATTTT. The rearrangement links TRBV9 to TRBJ1-3; D is unclear. V lost 7 bases to trimming and J lost 2 bases, with 10 bases between them. The CDR3 covers 13 residues. Germline V gene lookup returns CDR1 SGDLS and CDR2 YYNGEE.

To note about this clone: The identical CDR3 is also encoded by other nucleotide sequences in the sample. This chain joins TRBV4-1 and TRBJ1-5; 7 nucleotides match TRBD1. The CDR3 extends over 15 amino acids. Germline V gene lookup returns CDR1 MGHRA and CDR2 YSYEKL. V gave up 0 bases and J gave up 5 bases; unmatched junction bases: 4. The CDR3 DNA follows: TGCGCCAGCAGCCAAGAAGTTACAGGGGATCAGCCCCAGCATTTT. This encodes CASSQEVTGDQPQHF.

Here the CDR3 reads CASSKTSLYEQYF. The CDR3 bases are TGTGCCAGCAGCAAGACTAGTTTGTACGAGCAGTACTTC. The chain combines TRBV7-9 with TRBJ2-7; perhaps TRBD2 as D (6 bases). From germline, CDR1 is SEHNR and CDR2 FQNEAQ (reference sequence). V was cut by 5 bases and J by 4 bases, with 12 bases left in between. This CDR3 is 13 amino acids long.